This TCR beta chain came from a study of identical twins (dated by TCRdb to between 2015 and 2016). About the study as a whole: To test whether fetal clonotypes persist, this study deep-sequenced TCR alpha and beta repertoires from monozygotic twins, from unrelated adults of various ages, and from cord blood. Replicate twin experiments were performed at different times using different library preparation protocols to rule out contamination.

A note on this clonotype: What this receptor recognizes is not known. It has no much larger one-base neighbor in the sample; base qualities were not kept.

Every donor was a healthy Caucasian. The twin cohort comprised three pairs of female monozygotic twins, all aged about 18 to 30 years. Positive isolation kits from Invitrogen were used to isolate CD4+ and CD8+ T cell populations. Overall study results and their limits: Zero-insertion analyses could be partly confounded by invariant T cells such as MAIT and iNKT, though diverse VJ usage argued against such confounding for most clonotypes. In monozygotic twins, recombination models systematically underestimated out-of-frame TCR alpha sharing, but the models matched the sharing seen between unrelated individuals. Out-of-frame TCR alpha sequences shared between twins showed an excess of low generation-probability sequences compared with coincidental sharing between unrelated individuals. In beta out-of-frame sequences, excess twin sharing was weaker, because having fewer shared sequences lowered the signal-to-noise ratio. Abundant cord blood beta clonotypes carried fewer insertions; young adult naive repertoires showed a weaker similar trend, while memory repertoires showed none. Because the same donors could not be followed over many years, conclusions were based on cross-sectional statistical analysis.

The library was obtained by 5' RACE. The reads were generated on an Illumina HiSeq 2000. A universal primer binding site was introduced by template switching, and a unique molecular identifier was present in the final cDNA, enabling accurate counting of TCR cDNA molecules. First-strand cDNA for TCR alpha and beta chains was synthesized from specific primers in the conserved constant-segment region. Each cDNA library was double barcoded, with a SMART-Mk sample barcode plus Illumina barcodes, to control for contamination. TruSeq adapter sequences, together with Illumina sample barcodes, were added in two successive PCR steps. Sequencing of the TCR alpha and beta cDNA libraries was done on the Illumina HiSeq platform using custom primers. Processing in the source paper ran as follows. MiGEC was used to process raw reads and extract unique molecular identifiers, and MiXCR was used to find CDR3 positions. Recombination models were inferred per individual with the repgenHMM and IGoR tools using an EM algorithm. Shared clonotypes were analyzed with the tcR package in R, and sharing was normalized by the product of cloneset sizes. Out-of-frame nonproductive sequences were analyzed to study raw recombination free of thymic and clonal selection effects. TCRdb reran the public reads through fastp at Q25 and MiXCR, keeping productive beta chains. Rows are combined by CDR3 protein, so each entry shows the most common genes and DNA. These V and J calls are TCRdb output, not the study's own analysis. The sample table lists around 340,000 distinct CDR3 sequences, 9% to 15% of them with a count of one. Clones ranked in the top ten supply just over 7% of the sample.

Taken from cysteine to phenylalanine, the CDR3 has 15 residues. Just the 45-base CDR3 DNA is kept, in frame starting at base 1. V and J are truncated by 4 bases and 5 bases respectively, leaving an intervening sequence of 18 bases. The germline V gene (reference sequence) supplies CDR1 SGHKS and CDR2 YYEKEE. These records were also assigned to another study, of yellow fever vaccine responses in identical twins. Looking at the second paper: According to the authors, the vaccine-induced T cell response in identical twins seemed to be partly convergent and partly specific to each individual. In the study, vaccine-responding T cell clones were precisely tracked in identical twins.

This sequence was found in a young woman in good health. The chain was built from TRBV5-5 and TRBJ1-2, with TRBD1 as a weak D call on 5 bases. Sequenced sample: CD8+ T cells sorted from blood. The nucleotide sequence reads TGTGCCAGCAGCCTTCTCCGACCTAAGGGGTATGGCTACACCTTC. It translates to CASSLLRPKGYGYTF.